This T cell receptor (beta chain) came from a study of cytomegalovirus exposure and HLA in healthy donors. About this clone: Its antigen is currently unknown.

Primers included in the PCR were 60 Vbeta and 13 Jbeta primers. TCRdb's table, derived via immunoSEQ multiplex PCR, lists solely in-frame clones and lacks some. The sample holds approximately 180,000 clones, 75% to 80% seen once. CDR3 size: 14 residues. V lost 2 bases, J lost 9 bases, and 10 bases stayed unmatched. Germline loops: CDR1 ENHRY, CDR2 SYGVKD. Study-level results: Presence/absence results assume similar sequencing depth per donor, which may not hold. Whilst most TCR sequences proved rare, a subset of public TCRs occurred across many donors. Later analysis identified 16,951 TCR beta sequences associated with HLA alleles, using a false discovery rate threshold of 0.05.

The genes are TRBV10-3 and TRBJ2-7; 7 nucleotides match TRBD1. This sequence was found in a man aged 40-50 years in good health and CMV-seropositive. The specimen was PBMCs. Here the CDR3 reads CAISEGQVARRQYF. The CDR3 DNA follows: TGTGCCATCAGTGAGGGACAGGTCGCCAGGCGGCAGTACTTC.